This is a list of T cell receptor beta chains from one sample in a study of T cell responses to AZD1222 COVID-19 vaccine. Assay used: immunoSEQ multiplex PCR; TCRdb lists only in-frame clones, some missing. The sample gives over 110,000 clones, around 90% of which show up once; 1.6% is in the top ten. The sample here was peripheral blood, taken 28 days after the second AZD1222 dose. The receptors stem from an adult who received the AZD1222 COVID-19 vaccine. Both conserved end residues are part of each CDR3. The D gene is left open where the match is weak.

v_gene: TRBV9; j_gene: TRBJ1-3; d_gene: -; CDR3aa: CASSVDGGRTGNTIYF
v_gene: TRBV10-1; j_gene: TRBJ2-1; d_gene: -; CDR3aa: CASSPWQGGPYNEQFF
v_gene: TRBV2; j_gene: TRBJ1-1; d_gene: -; CDR3aa: CASRDGTQWREEAFF
v_gene: TRBV7-6; j_gene: TRBJ2-3; d_gene: TRBD2; CDR3aa: CASSGPGGQGDTQYF
v_gene: TRBV7-8; j_gene: TRBJ2-2; d_gene: TRBD1; CDR3aa: CASSQRTGYTGELFF
v_gene: TRBV10-1; j_gene: TRBJ2-7; d_gene: TRBD2; CDR3aa: CASSEASGRANSYEQYF
v_gene: TRBV20-1; j_gene: TRBJ2-1; d_gene: -; CDR3aa: CSARPTGEQFF
v_gene: TRBV6-1; j_gene: TRBJ1-2; d_gene: -; CDR3aa: CASSATSSSSNYGYTF
v_gene: TRBV24-1; j_gene: TRBJ2-5; d_gene: TRBD2; CDR3aa: CATSDPSGGVETQYF
v_gene: TRBV7-2; j_gene: TRBJ2-1; d_gene: -; CDR3aa: CASSFRRGRNNEQFF
v_gene: TRBV29-1; j_gene: TRBJ1-2; d_gene: TRBD1; CDR3aa: CSVGTSGGNGYTF
v_gene: TRBV27; j_gene: TRBJ1-2; d_gene: TRBD1; CDR3aa: CASRGTARFGYTF
v_gene: TRBV10-3; j_gene: TRBJ1-2; d_gene: TRBD1; CDR3aa: CAISEQTGSGGYTF
v_gene: TRBV3-1/TRBV3-2; j_gene: TRBJ2-3; d_gene: TRBD1; CDR3aa: CASSQVRRGRRDTQYF
v_gene: TRBV5-1; j_gene: TRBJ1-1; d_gene: TRBD1; CDR3aa: CASSRDRGNTEAFF
v_gene: TRBV9; j_gene: TRBJ2-3; d_gene: TRBD2; CDR3aa: CASSAGLASTDTQYF
v_gene: TRBV29-1; j_gene: TRBJ1-5; d_gene: -; CDR3aa: CSVEGPGGPQHF
v_gene: TRBV5-5; j_gene: TRBJ2-2; d_gene: -; CDR3aa: CASSRTDGTGELFF
v_gene: TRBV6-5; j_gene: TRBJ1-5; d_gene: -; CDR3aa: CASTGYSNQPQHF
v_gene: TRBV6-5; j_gene: TRBJ1-2; d_gene: -; CDR3aa: CASVAGAAGGYGYTF
v_gene: TRBV10-3; j_gene: TRBJ1-4; d_gene: -; CDR3aa: CAISESGHGEKLFF
v_gene: TRBV5-8; j_gene: TRBJ1-5; d_gene: TRBD1; CDR3aa: CASSPGQVGQPQHF
v_gene: TRBV19; j_gene: TRBJ1-1; d_gene: TRBD1; CDR3aa: CASSLLTGGLLDTEAFF
v_gene: TRBV5-1; j_gene: TRBJ2-3; d_gene: -; CDR3aa: CASSLRSTTSTDTQYF
v_gene: TRBV7-9; j_gene: TRBJ1-1; d_gene: -; CDR3aa: CASSPMALEAFF
v_gene: TRBV27; j_gene: TRBJ2-1; d_gene: -; CDR3aa: CASSSRELAFYNEQFF
v_gene: TRBV6-6; j_gene: TRBJ1-2; d_gene: -; CDR3aa: CASSIGERGYTF